This T cell receptor (beta chain) was retrieved from a study of blood T cells in healthy people across ages. On this clonotype: The junction does not match germline at one end; this may be a read error.

A sample-barcoded 5' primer and a J-beta primer mix were used in a second PCR of about 7 to 11 cycles. TCRdb redid the calling of the 5' RACE reads with MiXCR, one entry per CDR3 protein. Of some 1.4 million distinct CDR3 sequences listed, approximately 40% were seen once; the top ten hold 6.5% to 10%. This clonotype was sampled from a woman in her late teens or twenties in good health. The sequencing input was blood.

CDR3 sequence (DNA): TGTGTCAGCAGCCCCAGTCTACTAGCGGGCAATGAGCAGTTCTTC. Translating it yields CVSSPSLLAGNEQFF. The rearrangement uses TRBV9 and TRBJ2-1, with TRBD2 matching 9 bases. This CDR3 is 15 amino acids long. Germline assignment: CDR1 SGDLS and CDR2 YYNGEE.